These 5 T cell receptor beta chains share one sample of origin, sequenced in a study of T cell repertoires in cytomegalovirus infection. TCRdb reprocessed the reads with MiXCR, giving one entry per CDR3 protein. This sample has about 920,000 distinct CDR3 sequences, with 30% to 40% found just once. These receptors' antigens are unknown. The sequencing here drew on cultured CD8+ T cells from PBMCs, taken from culture after CMV antigen stimulation. Receptors were obtained from a human donor in good health (CMV status not recorded). Some clones in this sample may be carry-over from other donors' samples.

This clonotype was seen more than once but under ten times. V usage is TRBV11-3 and J usage is TRBJ2-2, with D tentatively TRBD2 (5 bases). CDR3 size: 15 residues. The germline gives CDR1 SGHNT, CDR2 YENEEA. Trimming left V 1 base short and J 4 bases short, with 10 bases between. The CDR3: CASSLGLASTGELFF. DNA of the CDR3: TGTGCCAGCAGCTTAGGGCTAGCCTCCACCGGGGAGCTGTTTTTT.

This clonotype was seen at least ten times. The genes are TRBV7-2 and TRBJ2-5, with D perhaps matching TRBD1 (6 bases). Trimming removed 5 bases at V and 2 bases at J, with 12 bases between. Germline V gives CDR1 SGHTA, CDR2 FQGNSA. CDR3 length equals 14 residues. The chain's CDR3 is CASSPRTEQETQYF. In DNA, the CDR3 is TGTGCCAGCAGCCCCCGGACAGAGCAAGAGACCCAGTACTTC.

The V gene is TRBV25-1, the J gene TRBJ2-1; 8 bases agree with TRBD1. The V gene end was trimmed by 5 bases and the J gene end by 9 bases; junction bases not matched to a gene: 15. CDR1 is MGHDK and CDR2 is SYGVNS in the germline V gene. This CDR3 has 16 amino acids. The CDR3 DNA reads TGTGCCAGCAGTCCACCGGACAGGGTTTTTTCTGCTGAGCAGTTCTTC. As protein: CASSPPDRVFSAEQFF.

The chain couples TRBV10-3 to TRBJ1-1; 9 bases map to TRBD1. The CDR3 has 13 residues. The J segment lost 1 base and the V segment lost 9 bases, leaving 3 bases of the junction unmatched. Germline V gene lookup returns CDR1 ENHRY and CDR2 SYGVKD. The CDR3 protein is CAMGGQGNTEAFF. In DNA form, the CDR3 reads TGTGCCATGGGGGGACAGGGGAACACTGAAGCTTTCTTT.

CDR3 DNA sequence: TGTGCCGTCGGATTGGGTGAGCAGTTCTTC. It is translated as CAVGLGEQFF. The genes are TRBV27 and TRBJ2-1, with D hard to call. Germline CDR1 is MNHEY and CDR2 is SMNVEV (reference sequence). The CDR3 loop spans 10 amino acids. Trimming took 11 bases from V and 9 from J, leaving 11 bases between them.